These 5 T cell receptor beta chains came from one sample sequenced in a study of T cells in women clearing cervical HPV infection (dated by TCRdb to the late 2010s). The library was made by the immunoSEQ multiplex PCR assay. Not all clones reach the TCRdb copy of this immuneACCESS table, which keeps in-frame sequences only. Checked studies attribute under half of the gap to unresolved V genes and leave the rest unexplained. The sample's records list under 45,000 clones. The leading ten clones occupy roughly 1.4% of the sample. The sample was blood buffy coat. The receptors come from a woman aged 18 to 75 with a cervical HPV16 infection that either progressed to CIN3+ or cleared (not recorded which).

Notes on this clone: The CDR3 end is not reached by the read, which stops 3 residues before it; the germline J gene fills it in. The chain employs TRBV19 and TRBJ1-3; the match to TRBD1 covers 7 bases. Trimming at V came to 6 bases and at J to 7 bases, leaving 9 bases not matched to a gene. Germline loops: CDR1 LNHDA, CDR2 SQIVND (reference sequence). The length of the CDR3 is 14 residues. The CDR3 spells CASRTDRPGNTIYF. CDR3 DNA (partial): TGTGCCAGTAGAACGGACAGGCCCGGTAACACC.

Frequency places this clone as medium-sized. Coverage ceases 3 residues before the CDR3 finishes, and the germline J gene fills in the end. The V and J genes are TRBV5-4 and TRBJ1-4; 10 positions match TRBD1. Germline CDR1 is SGHNT and CDR2 is YYREEE (reference sequence). This CDR3 is built from 15 residues. The J segment lost 5 bases and the V segment lost 4 bases, leaving 5 bases of the junction unmatched. Partial CDR3 DNA: TGTGCCAGCAGCCTAGACAGGGGGCAGAATGAAAAA. Translating it yields CASSLDRGQNEK. The full-length CDR3 reads as CASSLDRGQNEKLFF.

As regards this clone: The CDR3 end lies 3 residues beyond the end of the read and is filled in from the germline J gene. V usage is TRBV7-8 and J usage is TRBJ2-1, with 10 bases that match TRBD2. Germline CDR1 and CDR2: SGHVS and FQNEAQ. V lost 6 bases to trimming and J lost 6 bases; unmatched junction nucleotides: 8. The CDR3 contains 15 residues. The sequenced part of the CDR3 DNA is TGTGCCAGCAGACCACTAGCGGGAAAGTCCAATGAG. This sequence encodes CASRPLAGKSNE. The whole CDR3 protein is CASRPLAGKSNEQFF.

A note on this clone: Read data end 3 residues before the CDR3 end; the end is taken from the germline J gene. The V call is TRBV19, the J call TRBJ2-2; perhaps TRBD1 as D (5 bases). There are 16 residues in the CDR3. Germline CDR1 reads LNHDA; CDR2 reads SQIVND (reference sequence). CDR3 sequence reads: CASSSWEEGAWEKLFF. CDR3 bases read: TGTGCCAGTAGTAGTTGGGAAGAAGGGGCGTGGGAAAAG.

Of note for this clone: The CDR3 is cut off 3 residues early in the read; its end comes from the germline J gene. The V gene is TRBV7-2, the J gene TRBJ1-6, with a possible D match to TRBD1 (6 bases). CDR1 and CDR2 (germline): SGHTA, FQGNSA. Trimming removed 5 bases from V and 10 bases from J, with 18 bases in between. The length of the CDR3 is 15 residues. CDR3 DNA, as far as it was read: TGTGCCAGCAGCACCGGGACAACCATGAAATCACCC. This encodes CASSTGTTMKSP. The complete CDR3 reads CASSTGTTMKSPLHF.